What follows are 24 T cell receptor beta chains derived from one specimen sequenced in a study of shared clonotypes between healthy human individuals. Cells designated naive CD8 were CD45RO-negative and were positively selected for CCR7, with terminally differentiated effector memory CD45RA+ cells excluded. The data were produced by immunoSEQ multiplex PCR, yet TCRdb's version contains in-frame clones alone and is incomplete. The sample records about 2.1 million clones, under 95% being singletons. The sequencing sample was made of naive CD8+ T cells from PBMCs. Receptors were obtained from a man between 18 and 29 years old in good health. Some clones in this sample may be carry-over from other donors' samples.

The chain joins TRBV9 to TRBJ2-1; D is ambiguous. Looked up from germline, CDR1 is SGDLS and CDR2 is YYNGEE. With 3 bases removed from V and 4 bases from J, the gap between germline ends came to 8 bases. This CDR3 contains 13 residues. This chain's CDR3 is CASSEAEYNEQFF. CDR3 nucleotides: TGTGCCAGCAGCGAGGCGGAGTACAATGAGCAGTTCTTC.

The rearrangement joins TRBV7-2 to TRBJ2-7; D is possibly TRBD1 (6 bases). The CDR3 extends over 15 amino acids. Per the germline V gene, CDR1 is SGHTA and CDR2 is FQGNSA. The germline V and J ends were trimmed by 5 bases and 0 bases, with 14 bases remaining between them. The CDR3 DNA sequence: TGTGCCAGCAGCCCCGGGACATATTCCTCCTACGAGCAGTACTTC. Protein: CASSPGTYSSYEQYF.

The chain combines TRBV19 with TRBJ2-3; TRBD1 is a possible D gene (5 bases). The germline V gene has CDR1 LNHDA and CDR2 SQIVND (reference sequence). The CDR3 contains 16 residues. The ends were cut back, 4 bases at V and 2 bases at J, with 16 bases in the middle. CDR3 DNA sequence: TGTGCCAGTAGTACTCCAACAGGCGCGTACACAGATACGCAGTATTTT. This sequence encodes CASSTPTGAYTDTQYF.

This clone was seen more than once but under ten times. The same CDR3 is also encoded by other DNA sequences in this sample. The chain employs TRBV5-6 and TRBJ2-5; no reliable D call. The ends were cut back, 2 bases at V and 4 bases at J, with 3 bases in the middle. The CDR3 totals 11 residues. CDR1 and CDR2 from the germline V gene are SGHDT and YYEEEE. The CDR3 spells CASSFGETQYF. Here the CDR3 DNA reads TGTGCCAGCAGCTTCGGAGAGACCCAGTACTTC.

The chain employs TRBV27 and TRBJ2-7; D is undetermined. Trimming pared 5 bases from V and 4 bases from J, leaving 21 bases between. The CDR3 consists of 16 residues. CDR1 is MNHEY and CDR2 is SMNVEV in the germline V gene (reference sequence). The CDR3 protein is CASSPTSVSLPYEQYF. The CDR3 DNA reads as TGTGCCAGCAGTCCGACCTCCGTTAGCCTACCTTACGAGCAGTACTTC.

The genes are TRBV5-1 and TRBJ1-2, with D possibly being TRBD1 (5 bases). Germline assignment: CDR1 SGHRS and CDR2 YFSETQ. The CDR3 is made up of 14 amino acids. V was shortened by 4 bases and J by 4 bases, with 14 bases between the two germline ends. DNA of the CDR3: TGCGCCAGCAGCACGGGGGTCAGGTTCTATGGCTACACCTTC. Protein: CASSTGVRFYGYTF.

This clone was seen only once. The chain employs TRBV6-1 and TRBJ2-7; weak D call: TRBD1 (6 bases). Germline loops: CDR1 MNHNS, CDR2 SASEGT. V was pared by 3 bases and J by 2 bases, with 17 bases between. The length of the CDR3 is 16 residues. Here the CDR3 DNA reads TGTGCCAGCAGTGATGCGTGGTGGCAGGGGACCTACGAGCAGTACTTC. Residues: CASSDAWWQGTYEQYF.

The chain is built from TRBV2 and TRBJ2-7, with 9 bases that match TRBD2. The CDR3 totals 13 residues. Trimming cost V 8 bases and J 4 bases; bases outside gene matches: 6. Germline-derived CDR1 and CDR2 are SNHLY and FYNNEI. In DNA, the CDR3 is TGTGCCAGCGATAGCGGGAGTGGGTACGAGCAGTACTTC. Translation: CASDSGSGYEQYF.

V and J are TRBV19 and TRBJ2-1; D is unclear. Germline CDR1 LNHDA, CDR2 SQIVND (reference sequence). V was shortened by 1 base and J by 7 bases, with 14 bases between the two germline ends. The CDR3 covers 15 residues. The CDR3 is CASSIVPYMGNEQFF. The CDR3 DNA reads as TGTGCCAGTAGTATAGTGCCCTACATGGGGAATGAGCAGTTCTTC.

The V gene is TRBV11-3, the J gene TRBJ2-1; D unclear. V lost 1 base and J lost 5, with 9 bases in between. This CDR3 region has 14 residues. Germline lookup yields CDR1 SGHNT and CDR2 YENEEA. The CDR3, as DNA: TGTGCCAGCAGCTTAGGATCAGCAAACAATGAGCAGTTCTTC. This codes for CASSLGSANNEQFF.

The gene calls are TRBV7-9 and TRBJ2-2; possibly TRBD2 for D (5 bases). This CDR3 comprises 14 residues. Germline-derived CDR1 and CDR2 are SEHNR and FQNEAQ (reference sequence). V was pared by 5 bases and J by 4 bases, with 11 bases between. This CDR3 reads CASSPYSVTGELFF. The CDR3 coding sequence is TGTGCCAGCAGCCCGTATAGCGTCACCGGGGAGCTGTTTTTT.

V gene TRBV5-1 combines with J gene TRBJ1-4; no reliable D call. Germline V gene lookup returns CDR1 SGHRS and CDR2 YFSETQ. The CDR3 consists of 14 residues. V was shortened by 7 bases and J by 7 bases, with 17 bases between the two germline ends. The CDR3 sequence: CASRLTNPGEKLFF. CDR3 bases: TGCGCCAGCCGATTGACAAACCCGGGTGAAAAACTGTTTTTT.

The chain links TRBV4-1 to TRBJ2-2; TRBD2 matches at 16 bases. The CDR3 runs to 18 residues. Germline V gives CDR1 MGHRA, CDR2 YSYEKL. Unmatched junction bases numbered 7, after V lost 5 bases and J lost 4 bases. The CDR3 region is CASSTIGTSGRATGELFF. The CDR3 region has the DNA TGCGCCAGCAGCACGATCGGGACTAGCGGGAGGGCCACCGGGGAGCTGTTTTTT.

This chain uses TRBV7-8 with TRBJ2-5; no definite D call. The J call is in doubt because the DNA end fits TRBJ2-7 better. The CDR3 runs 12 residues. CDR1 is SGHVS and CDR2 is FQNEAQ in the germline V gene. DNA of the CDR3: TGTGCCAGCAGCCTTTTAATCCACGAGCAGTACTTC. Amino acids: CASSLLIHEQYF.

The chain uses TRBV12-5 and TRBJ2-2; 7 bases align to TRBD1. Germline V gives CDR1 LGHNT, CDR2 FRNRAP. This CDR3 has 16 residues. J gave up 2 bases and V 6 bases, and 9 bases lay outside the gene matches. DNA of the CDR3: TGTGCTAGTGGCCTCACGGACAGGATCAACACCGGGGAGCTGTTTTTT. Residues: CASGLTDRINTGELFF.

The rearrangement uses TRBV27 and TRBJ2-1; 9 bases fit TRBD2. The V and J ends lost 6 bases and 8 bases, in that order; junction bases with no gene match: 14. Germline V gene sequence: CDR1 MNHEY, CDR2 SMNVEV (reference sequence). The CDR3 totals 16 residues. For the CDR3, the DNA is TGTGCCAGCAGCTTTTTGGTGACGGGACTAGCCGATGAGCAGTTCTTC. The encoded protein is CASSFLVTGLADEQFF.

The chain carries TRBV5-6 and TRBJ2-5; D uncertain. Trimming stripped 2 bases from V and 0 bases from J, with 8 bases between. The CDR3 consists of 14 residues. The germline V gene encodes CDR1 SGHDT and CDR2 YYEEEE. CDR3 region: CASSFPQYQETQYF. The CDR3, as DNA: TGTGCCAGCAGCTTCCCCCAGTACCAAGAGACCCAGTACTTC.

As DNA, the CDR3 is TGTGCCAGCAGCTCCCCGACTAGCGGGAGTTCCCACGAGCAGTACTTC. Encoded protein: CASSSPTSGSSHEQYF. V is TRBV7-3 and J is TRBJ2-7; TRBD2 aligns across 12 bases. CDR3 length equals 16 residues. Trimming removed 4 bases from V and 5 bases from J; junction bases left unmatched: 9. Per the germline V gene, CDR1 is SGHTA and CDR2 is FQGTGA.

This chain links TRBV27 with TRBJ1-5, with a tentative D call TRBD1 (6 bases). The germline V gene has CDR1 MNHEY and CDR2 SMNVEV (reference sequence). The CDR3 has 16 residues. The V end was cut by 1 base, the J end by 1 base, with 11 bases between. CDR3 DNA: TGTGCCAGCAGTTTATGGGGGGGCGAGAGCAATCAGCCCCAGCATTTT. Its translation: CASSLWGGESNQPQHF.

The rearrangement uses TRBV11-2 and TRBJ2-7; TRBD2 matches at 7 bases. J lost 3 bases, V lost 6 bases, and 17 bases had no gene match. From germline, CDR1 is SGHAT and CDR2 FQNNGV. This CDR3 comprises 17 residues. CDR3 loop: CASSLPPLGTTFYEQYF. CDR3 nucleotides: TGTGCCAGCAGTCTTCCCCCCCTCGGGACTACCTTCTACGAGCAGTACTTC.

The J gene is TRBJ2-1, the V gene TRBV6-5; D may be TRBD2 (6 bases). Trimming left V 3 bases short and J 4 bases short, with 13 bases between. Per the germline V gene, CDR1 is MNHEY and CDR2 is SVGAGI. This CDR3 is 15 amino acids long. The chain's CDR3 is CASSYMASVYNEQFF. DNA for the CDR3: TGTGCCAGCAGTTATATGGCTAGCGTTTACAATGAGCAGTTCTTC.

Remarks on this clone: Other nucleotide sequences in the sample specify the same CDR3. This chain connects TRBV5-1 to TRBJ2-7, with D possibly being TRBD1 (5 bases). V lost 5 bases to trimming and J lost 0 bases, with 9 bases between them. CDR3 length: 13 amino acids. Germline-derived CDR1 and CDR2 are SGHRS and YFSETQ. The CDR3 coding sequence is TGCGCCAGCAGTCCAGGGTCCTCCTACGAGCAGTACTTC. As protein: CASSPGSSYEQYF. The full variable domain, its missing parts supplied by reference TRBV5-1 and TRBJ2-7, is KAGVTQTPRYLIKTRGQQVTLSCSPISGHRSVSWYQQTPGQGLQFLFEYFSETQRNKGNFPGRFSGRQFSNSRSEMNVSTLELGDSALYLCASSPGSSYEQYFGPGTRLTVT.

The V call is TRBV7-9, the J call TRBJ2-3; 7 bases agree with TRBD2. This CDR3 has 15 residues. Germline V gene sequence: CDR1 SEHNR, CDR2 FQNEAQ (reference sequence). V shed 6 bases and J 3 bases; nucleotides not matched to a gene: 9. CDR3 nucleotide sequence: TGTGCCAGCAGTCCGGGCGGGAGTGGGACAGATACGCAGTATTTT. The encoded protein is CASSPGGSGTDTQYF.

V usage is TRBV27 and J usage is TRBJ1-5, with a possible D match to TRBD1 (5 bases). Germline CDR1 reads MNHEY; CDR2 reads SMNVEV (reference sequence). The germline V and J ends were trimmed by 1 base and 2 bases, with 12 bases remaining between them. This CDR3 has 16 amino acids. CDR3: CASSLLAGRGNQPQHF. The DNA of the CDR3 is TGTGCCAGCAGTTTATTGGCAGGGCGAGGCAATCAGCCCCAGCATTTT.